This passage covers 25 T cell receptor beta chains from one sample sequenced in a study of CXCR3-negative and CXCR3-positive naive CD8 T cells. Libraries of TRB cDNA were made by 5' RACE and carried UMIs. TCRdb reprocessed the 5' RACE reads, with one entry per CDR3 protein and no DNA. Its table records about 130,000 distinct CDR3 sequences. Material: naive CXCR3- CD8+ T cells from blood. The sample's subset: CD45RO-CCR7+CD27+CD95- naive CD8+ T cells lacking CXCR3 (TNR3-). The receptors shown here come from a human donor in good health. Some clones in this sample may be carry-over from other donors' samples.

The chain couples TRBV3-2 to TRBJ2-7; TCRdb's D call of TRBD2 is untestable without DNA. TRBV3-2 is labeled a pseudogene. This CDR3 is 17 amino acids long. The CDR3 sequence: CASSARPYSGDPREQYF.

V is TRBV20-1 and J is TRBJ2-7. Germline V CDR1 and CDR2: DFQATT, SNEGSKA (reference sequence). The length of the CDR3 is 13 residues. The CDR3 is CSAQDRNGYEQYF.

This CDR3 is CASSYLDITDTQYF. J is TRBJ2-3 and V is TRBV6-2 or TRBV6-3. The CDR3 has 14 amino acids. In germline, CDR1 is MNHEY, CDR2 SVGEGT.

The V and J genes are TRBV7-9 and TRBJ1-1; TCRdb's D gene call, TRBD1, goes unchecked for lack of DNA. From germline, CDR1 is SEHNR and CDR2 FQNEAQ (reference sequence). This CDR3 is built from 15 residues. The CDR3 sequence is CASSLGQLKNTEAFF.

This chain connects TRBV12-3 or TRBV12-4 to TRBJ2-1; the TCRdb D gene call, TRBD1, has no DNA to confirm it. There are 15 residues in the CDR3. CDR3 sequence: CASSLGTYAYNEQFF.

The CDR3 sequence is CASSETSGTYNEQFF. The chain combines TRBV2 with TRBJ2-1; TCRdb lists TRBD2, though no DNA is available to test this call. The CDR3 is 15 amino acids. Germline lookup yields CDR1 SNHLY and CDR2 FYNNEI. Together with reference TRBV2 and TRBJ2-1, the CDR3 gives the full variable domain: EPEVTQTPSHQVTQMGQEVILRCVPISNHLYFYWYRQILGQKVEFLVSFYNNEISEKSEIFDDQFSVERPDGSNFTLKIRSTKLEDSAMYFCASSETSGTYNEQFFGPGTRLTVL.

J is TRBJ2-7 and V is TRBV7-2; lacking DNA, the TRBD1 call made by TCRdb goes unchecked. This CDR3 contains 14 residues. Germline V gene lookup returns CDR1 SGHTA and CDR2 FQGNSA. The CDR3 sequence: CASSQGALFYEQYF.

V gene TRBV6-2 or TRBV6-3 combines with J gene TRBJ2-2; TCRdb designates TRBD1, a call that cannot be tested without DNA. CDR1 and CDR2 (germline): MNHEY, SVGEGT. CDR3 size: 15 residues. Here the CDR3 reads CASSLGQGPAGELFF.

The V call is TRBV9, the J call TRBJ1-3; TCRdb's D gene call, TRBD1, goes unchecked for lack of DNA. The CDR3 has 19 residues. Germline CDR1 SGDLS, CDR2 YYNGEE. CDR3 residues: CASSVERDPTGEGRNTIYF. The entire variable domain, with the rest obtained from reference TRBV9 and TRBJ1-3, is as follows: DSGVTQTPKHLITATGQRVTLRCSPRSGDLSVYWYQQSLDQGLQFLIQYYNGEERAKGNILERFSAQQFPDLHSELNLSSLELGDSALYFCASSVERDPTGEGRNTIYFGEGSWLTVV.

The chain carries TRBV7-8 and TRBJ1-2. The CDR3 has 15 residues. Germline-derived CDR1 and CDR2 are SGHVS and FQNEAQ. CDR3: CASSPEITVGYGYTF.

The gene calls are TRBV11-2 and TRBJ2-2. The CDR3 totals 15 residues. CDR1 is SGHAT and CDR2 is FQNNGV in the germline V gene. The CDR3 is CASSLAVLAGGELFF.

This chain joins TRBV29-1 and TRBJ2-7. The CDR3 loop spans 13 amino acids. The germline gives CDR1 SQVTM, CDR2 ANQGSEA. The CDR3 protein is CSVETVTPYEQYF.

The rearrangement joins TRBV7-2 to TRBJ2-1; TCRdb reports TRBD1, a call that lacks DNA to check it against. This CDR3 is built from 14 residues. The germline V gene has CDR1 SGHTA and CDR2 FQGNSA. The chain's CDR3 is CASSYRDTYNEQFF.

The chain employs TRBV10-2 and TRBJ1-6; the TRBD1 assignment by TCRdb is unverifiable without DNA. The CDR3 is 16 residues long. Germline V CDR1 and CDR2: WSHSY, SAAADI. CDR3 protein: CASSESSGGYNSPLHF.

The chain joins TRBV4-1 to TRBJ1-5; the D gene TCRdb calls, TRBD1, cannot be checked with no DNA. Germline V gene data show CDR1 as MGHRA and CDR2 as YSYEKL. The length of the CDR3 is 14 residues. CDR3 sequence reads: CASSQDQGPEPQHF.

The chain uses TRBV19 and TRBJ2-1; no DNA is available, so the TRBD2 call from TCRdb remains unchecked. Looked up from germline, CDR1 is LNHDA and CDR2 is SQIVND (reference sequence). The CDR3 has 15 residues. CDR3 in amino acids: CASSIVAGETNEQFF.

The V call is TRBV3-1, the J call TRBJ2-1; TCRdb selects TRBD1, and the lack of DNA leaves this call unchecked. Germline V gene lookup returns CDR1 LGHDT and CDR2 YNNKEL (reference sequence). CDR3 length: 18 amino acids. Here the CDR3 reads CASSQEGTDRGSYNEQFF.

CDR3: CASSPDAPGGVVTQYF. The chain recombines TRBV7-9 with TRBJ2-3; the D call of TRBD1 rests on TCRdb alone, since no DNA is present to check it. The germline V gene has CDR1 SEHNR and CDR2 FQNEAQ (reference sequence). The CDR3 totals 16 residues. Based on the CDR3 plus reference TRBV7-9 and TRBJ2-3, the full variable domain is DTGVSQNPRHKITKRGQNVTFRCDPISEHNRLYWYRQTLGQGPEFLTYFQNEAQLEKSRLLSDRFSAERPKGSFSTLEIQRTEQGDSAMYLCASSPDAPGGVVTQYFGPGTRLTVL.

V usage is TRBV15 and J usage is TRBJ1-1. The CDR3 extends over 15 amino acids. The V gene's germline CDR1 is LNHNV and CDR2 YYDKDF (reference sequence). The CDR3 sequence is CATSSRHELNTEAFF.

The rearrangement uses TRBV11-2 and TRBJ2-7; TCRdb's D gene call, TRBD2, goes unchecked for lack of DNA. Germline-derived CDR1 and CDR2 are SGHAT and FQNNGV. The CDR3 is 11 amino acids. CDR3 loop: CASSDPRGKYF.

V and J are TRBV29-1 and TRBJ2-7; TCRdb proposes TRBD1, but this gene call is untestable without DNA. This CDR3 region has 14 residues. In germline, CDR1 is SQVTM, CDR2 ANQGSEA. CDR3 protein: CSVNEGTAGYEQYF.

The chain couples TRBV29-1 to TRBJ2-7. The CDR3 length is 11 residues. Germline-derived CDR1 and CDR2 are SQVTM and ANQGSEA. The chain's CDR3 is CSVASGYEQYF.

This chain joins TRBV29-1 and TRBJ2-2; TCRdb gives TRBD1 as the D gene, but with no DNA this cannot be confirmed. Germline V gives CDR1 SQVTM, CDR2 ANQGSEA. CDR3 size: 15 residues. This CDR3 reads CGGFGGASDTGELFF.

This chain uses TRBV28 with TRBJ2-1; lacking DNA, the TRBD2 call made by TCRdb goes unchecked. CDR1 MDHEN and CDR2 SYDVKM come from the germline V gene. The CDR3 extends over 14 amino acids. The CDR3 protein is CASRLAGGENEQFF.

The chain joins TRBV12-5 to TRBJ1-6. Germline loops: CDR1 LGHNT, CDR2 FRNRAP. This CDR3 has 17 residues. CDR3 sequence: CASYPRRLSSYNSPLHF.